The 12 T cell receptor beta chains below were found in one sample sequenced in a study of neurological immune-mediated disorders. Described time point: longitudinal time-point 1 (baseline). TCRdb re-derived calls from the 5' RACE reads in MiXCR, one entry per CDR3 protein. The sample consists of 60,000 to 90,000 distinct CDR3 sequences, roughly 10% of them appearing once. Specimen: PBMCs. The origin of the receptors is a man aged 25-45 years in good health.

This clonotype was counted ten times or more. This chain connects TRBV5-5 to TRBJ2-3; the D gene is possibly TRBD2 (5 bases). The germline gives CDR1 SGHKS, CDR2 YYEKEE (reference sequence). Between the trimmed V and J ends, which lost 2 bases and 2 bases, there was a span of 12 bases. The length of the CDR3 is 15 residues. CDR3 sequence: CASSFRGLDTDTQYF. The CDR3 nucleotides read TGTGCCAGCAGCTTCAGAGGACTCGACACAGATACGCAGTATTTT.

This clonotype was counted many times. The J gene is TRBJ1-1, the V gene TRBV13; no reliable D call. Per the germline V gene, CDR1 is PRHDT and CDR2 is FYEKMQ (reference sequence). The V and J ends lost 5 bases and 4 bases respectively, with 14 bases between them. The CDR3 contains 14 residues. The CDR3 spells CASSTAGWGTEAFF. The CDR3 nucleotides are TGTGCCAGCAGCACGGCCGGATGGGGCACTGAAGCTTTCTTT.

On this clonotype itself: A much larger clone is a single base away; this may be a read error. The gene calls are TRBV28 and TRBJ2-2; TRBD2 agrees at 8 bases. The J segment lost 6 bases and the V segment lost 6 bases, leaving 6 bases of the junction unmatched. CDR1 is MDHEN and CDR2 is SYDVKM in the germline V gene. The CDR3 runs to 14 residues. Here the CDR3 reads CASSMAGGAGELFF. CDR3 bases: TGTGCCAGCAGCATGGCGGGAGGAGCCGGGGAGCTGTTTTTT.

As regards this clonotype: A much larger clone is a single base away; this may be a read error. The CDR3 region is CASRPRGNQPRHF. The CDR3 coding sequence is TGTGCCAGCAGACCCCGTGGGAATCAGCCCCGGCATTTT. The chain combines TRBV2 with TRBJ1-5; D is ambiguous. The germline CDR1 and CDR2 sequences are SNHLY and FYNNEI. This CDR3 region has 13 residues.

This clonotype was found many times. The V and J genes are TRBV6-5 and TRBJ1-4, with 9 bases matching TRBD1. From germline, CDR1 is MNHEY and CDR2 SVGAGI. This CDR3 is built from 15 residues. With 6 bases clipped from V and 8 bases from J, the junction kept 10 bases outside the gene matches. The CDR3 is CASRLTGTGTEKLFF. The CDR3 DNA reads TGTGCCAGCAGATTAACCGGGACAGGGACCGAAAAACTGTTTTTT.

This clonotype was found many times. The chain employs TRBV5-6 and TRBJ1-1, with D unclear. Per germline, CDR1 SGHDT and CDR2 YYEEEE. The germline V and J ends were trimmed by 1 base and 3 bases, with 10 bases remaining between them. CDR3 length equals 14 residues. The CDR3 sequence: CASSLLELDTEAFF. Here the CDR3 DNA reads TGTGCCAGCAGCTTGTTGGAGTTAGACACTGAAGCTTTCTTT.

This clonotype has at least ten counts. V is TRBV4-1 and J is TRBJ1-2, with 7 positions matching TRBD1. The V gene end was trimmed by 1 base and the J gene end by 2 bases; junction bases not matched to a gene: 7. This CDR3 has 16 amino acids. Germline assignment: CDR1 MGHRA and CDR2 YSYEKL. The CDR3 loop is CASSQGVTQGNYGYTF. The CDR3, as DNA: TGCGCCAGCAGCCAAGGTGTAACACAGGGGAACTATGGCTACACCTTC.

The sample holds many counts of this clonotype. The chain recombines TRBV27 with TRBJ2-5; perhaps TRBD2 as D (6 bases). V was pared by 2 bases and J by 4 bases, with 8 bases between. This CDR3 contains 13 residues. Germline V lookup: CDR1 MNHEY, CDR2 SMNVEV (reference sequence). The CDR3: CASSLGGVETQYF. The CDR3 region has the DNA TGTGCCAGCAGTTTAGGAGGGGTAGAGACCCAGTACTTC.

The rearrangement uses TRBV9 and TRBJ2-1; D call uncertain. Germline CDR1 is SGDLS and CDR2 is YYNGEE. V lost 0 bases, J lost 0 bases, and 4 bases lay in between. The CDR3 runs to 14 residues. As DNA, the CDR3 is TGTGCCAGCAGCGTAGGGAGCTCCTACAATGAGCAGTTCTTC. Protein sequence: CASSVGSSYNEQFF.

The sample holds many counts of this clonotype. The chain combines TRBV12-5 with TRBJ2-2, with a weak D call TRBD1 (5 bases). V gave up 4 bases and J gave up 4 bases, with 10 bases separating them. The CDR3 spans 14 residues. Germline CDR1 reads LGHNT; CDR2 reads FRNRAP. CDR3 coding DNA: TGTGCTAGTGGTTCTCAGGGTATCACCGGGGAGCTGTTTTTT. Protein product: CASGSQGITGELFF.

This clonotype was seen repeatedly, ten times or more. This chain links TRBV7-9 with TRBJ1-5; D is undetermined. V was clipped by 1 base and J by 5 bases, with 3 bases between them. From germline, CDR1 is SEHNR and CDR2 FQNEAQ (reference sequence). This CDR3 has 12 amino acids. The CDR3 loop is CASSLVDQPQHF. The CDR3 nucleotides read TGTGCCAGCAGCTTAGTAGATCAGCCCCAGCATTTT. Using reference TRBV7-9 and TRBJ1-5 for the parts outside the CDR3, the full variable domain is DTGVSQNPRHKITKRGQNVTFRCDPISEHNRLYWYRQTLGQGPEFLTYFQNEAQLEKSRLLSDRFSAERPKGSFSTLEIQRTEQGDSAMYLCASSLVDQPQHFGDGTRLSIL.

The sample holds many counts of this clonotype. The rearrangement uses TRBV7-9 and TRBJ2-7; D may be TRBD2 (5 bases). Trimming took off 1 base at V and 6 bases at J, with 13 bases between the two ends. Germline V gene sequence: CDR1 SEHNR, CDR2 FQNEAQ (reference sequence). The CDR3 runs to 14 residues. The CDR3 sequence: CASSLVGGPSEQYF. In DNA form, the CDR3 reads TGTGCCAGCAGCTTAGTAGGAGGACCGTCCGAGCAGTACTTC. The entire variable domain, with the rest obtained from reference TRBV7-9 and TRBJ2-7, is as follows: DTGVSQNPRHKITKRGQNVTFRCDPISEHNRLYWYRQTLGQGPEFLTYFQNEAQLEKSRLLSDRFSAERPKGSFSTLEIQRTEQGDSAMYLCASSLVGGPSEQYFGPGTRLTVT.